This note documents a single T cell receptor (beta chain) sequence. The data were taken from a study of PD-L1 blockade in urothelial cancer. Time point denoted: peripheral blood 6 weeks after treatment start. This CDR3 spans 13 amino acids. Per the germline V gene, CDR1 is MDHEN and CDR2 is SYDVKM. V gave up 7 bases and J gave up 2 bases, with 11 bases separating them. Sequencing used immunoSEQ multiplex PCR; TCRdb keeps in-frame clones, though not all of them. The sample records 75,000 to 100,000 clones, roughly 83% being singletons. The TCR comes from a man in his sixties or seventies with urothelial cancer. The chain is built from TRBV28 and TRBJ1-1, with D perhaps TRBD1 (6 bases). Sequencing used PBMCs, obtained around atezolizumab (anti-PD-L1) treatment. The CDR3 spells CASIGQSNTEAFF. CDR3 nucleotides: TGTGCCAGCATTGGACAGAGTAACACTGAAGCTTTCTTT.